The 13 T cell receptor beta chains below were found in one sample sequenced in a study of cytomegalovirus exposure and HLA in healthy donors (dated by TCRdb to 2017 to 2019). To prepare the library, the immunoSEQ multiplex PCR assay was applied. For the multiplex PCR, a mixture combining 60 forward primers for TCR Vbeta segments and 13 reverse primers for TCR Jbeta segments was used. Here the immuneACCESS table is served through TCRdb, limited to in-frame sequences with V and J called. Missing clones are a known gap in these copies; in checked studies unresolved V genes cover under half, and the rest lacks a known reason. This sample holds 150,000 to 200,000 clones; roughly 78% were observed only once. In total, the top ten clones hold around 3.3% of the sample. Sequenced input: PBMCs. The receptors shown here come from a woman aged 40 to 55 in good health and CMV-seronegative.

The rearrangement links TRBV5-1 to TRBJ2-7, with D maybe TRBD1 (6 bases). Germline V gene data show CDR1 as SGHRS and CDR2 as YFSETQ. The CDR3 spans 13 residues. V gave up 3 bases and J gave up 1 base, with 8 bases separating them. As DNA, the CDR3 is TGCGCCAGCAGCTGGGACACTTCCTACGAGCAGTACTTC. Protein product: CASSWDTSYEQYF.

In this sample, this clone turned up a few times. V is TRBV4-2 and J is TRBJ2-3; TRBD2 matches 8 bases. After removal of 3 bases from V and 2 bases from J, the junction contained 7 bases not matched to a gene. The germline V gene encodes CDR1 LGHNA and CDR2 YNFKEQ. The CDR3 extends over 16 amino acids. The chain's CDR3 is CASSQTIAGLTDTQYF. Here the CDR3 DNA reads TGTGCCAGCAGCCAGACTATAGCGGGGCTCACAGATACGCAGTATTTT.

The chain combines TRBV7-8 with TRBJ2-5; tentatively, D is TRBD2 (5 bases). This CDR3 is built from 17 residues. Germline-derived CDR1 and CDR2 are SGHVS and FQNEAQ. V shed 3 bases and J shed 5 bases, with 22 bases lying between them. DNA of the CDR3: TGTGCCAGCAGCTTTATAGCGACGGGCCTCAGGACGGAGACCCAGTACTTC. This encodes CASSFIATGLRTETQYF.

This clone was counted only a few times. V gene TRBV12-5 combines with J gene TRBJ1-1, with a weak D call TRBD1 (5 bases). Trimming took 0 bases from V and 0 from J, leaving 14 bases between them. The germline V gene encodes CDR1 LGHNT and CDR2 FRNRAP. The CDR3 has 17 residues. The CDR3 DNA reads as TGTGCTAGTGGTTTGGTACTGAATCCAGGGATGAACACTGAAGCTTTCTTT. This codes for CASGLVLNPGMNTEAFF.

This chain uses TRBV4-1 with TRBJ2-1, with TRBD1 identical over 8 bases. The ends lost 0 bases at V and 2 bases at J; junction bases unmatched: 6. Germline V gives CDR1 MGHRA, CDR2 YSYEKL. This CDR3 has 17 residues. This CDR3 is CASSQEPQGAPYNEQFF. The CDR3 nucleotides read TGCGCCAGCAGCCAAGAACCCCAGGGGGCACCCTACAATGAGCAGTTCTTC.

The rearrangement links TRBV6-4 to TRBJ2-6, with unresolved D. Germline CDR1 is MRHNA and CDR2 is SNTAGT. This CDR3 is 17 amino acids long. Between the trimmed V and J ends, which lost 3 bases and 3 bases, there was a span of 15 bases. The CDR3 here is CASSESGLYLGANVLTF. DNA for the CDR3: TGTGCCAGCAGTGAGTCAGGTCTCTATCTTGGGGCCAACGTCCTGACTTTC.

This sequence joins TRBV19 and TRBJ2-7; D perhaps matches TRBD1 (5 bases). Germline values: CDR1 LNHDA, CDR2 SQIVND (reference sequence). Between the trimmed V and J ends, which lost 4 bases and 2 bases, there was a span of 15 bases. CDR3 length: 15 amino acids. In DNA, the CDR3 is TGTGCCAGTAGTAACCGTGGACACGATACCTACGAGCAGTACTTC. Translation: CASSNRGHDTYEQYF.

The chain joins TRBV28 to TRBJ1-4, with unresolved D. Trimming removed 2 bases from V and 0 bases from J, with 10 bases in between. Germline V gene lookup returns CDR1 MDHEN and CDR2 SYDVKM. This CDR3 contains 16 residues. CDR3 protein: CASSLNLLATNEKLFF. CDR3 DNA: TGTGCCAGCAGTTTAAACTTACTCGCAACTAATGAAAAACTGTTTTTT.

The genes are TRBV28 and TRBJ1-2; 9 nucleotides align to TRBD1. CDR3 length: 13 residues. Germline V gene data show CDR1 as MDHEN and CDR2 as SYDVKM. V dropped 5 bases and J dropped 11; count of bases not matched to a gene: 9. The CDR3 DNA sequence: TGTGCCAGCAGTCTAATATTAGACAGGGGGTACACCTTC. As protein: CASSLILDRGYTF.

The V gene is TRBV4-1, the J gene TRBJ1-1; TRBD1 matches 9 bases. The CDR3 contains 14 residues. The germline gives CDR1 MGHRA, CDR2 YSYEKL. J lost 1 base, V lost 3 bases, and 0 bases had no gene match. CDR3 residues: CASSQGQGNTEAFF. DNA for the CDR3: TGCGCCAGCAGCCAGGGACAGGGGAACACTGAAGCTTTCTTT.

This chain joins TRBV6-1 and TRBJ2-5, with TRBD2 matching 7 bases. With 8 bases clipped from V and 11 bases from J, the junction kept 14 bases outside the gene matches. CDR3 length: 13 amino acids. Germline values: CDR1 MNHNS, CDR2 SASEGT. This CDR3 reads CASRRAGGGEQYF. CDR3 in DNA: TGTGCCAGCCGTCGAGCCGGGGGAGGGGAGCAGTACTTC.

The rearrangement uses TRBV2 and TRBJ2-1; no definite D call. The V gene's germline CDR1 is SNHLY and CDR2 FYNNEI. Trimming pared 5 bases from V and 7 bases from J, leaving 3 bases between. The CDR3 sequence is 10 residues long. The CDR3 region has the DNA TGTGCCAGCAGTTCAAATGAGCAGTTCTTC. This gives the protein CASSSNEQFF.

The J gene is TRBJ2-5, the V gene TRBV5-1; D remains unclear. The V gene lost 0 bases and the J gene lost 4 bases, with 13 bases spanning the gap. The CDR3 loop spans 15 amino acids. The germline gives CDR1 SGHRS, CDR2 YFSETQ. In DNA, the CDR3 is TGCGCCAGCAGCTTGGCTGGCGGCGGTGGAGAGACCCAGTACTTC. Amino acids: CASSLAGGGGETQYF.